The rows below give T cell receptor beta chains drawn from one sample of a study of Ad26.COV2.S vaccination and SARS-CoV-2 variants. The assay was immunoSEQ multiplex PCR, and TCRdb's table has in-frame clones only and misses some. This table has approximately 340,000 clones, about 91% appearing once. This specimen consisted of peripheral blood, obtained after recovery from COVID-19. Every receptor here comes from a human donor who had recovered from COVID-19. Both conserved end residues are part of each CDR3. D genes are given only for firm matches. Some rows mark clone size as missing; the rest say once, few, many or name a class of expanded clone.

TGTGCCAGCAGCGTAGCCCTACGACTAGCTAATGAGCAGTTCTTC	CASSVALRLANEQFF	15	NA	TRBJ2-1	TRBV9	TRBD2
TGTGCCAGCAGTCGGGACAGCGGATCCTACGAGCAGTACTTC	CASSRDSGSYEQYF	14	NA	TRBJ2-7	TRBV7-9	TRBD1
TGTGCCAGCAGCCGTAGCGGGGGGGCCGCAGATACGCAGTATTTT	CASSRSGGAADTQYF	15	NA	TRBJ2-3	TRBV9	TRBD2
TGTGCTAGTGGTTTGGTAGGGTCGAACACCGGGGAGCTGTTTTTT	CASGLVGSNTGELFF	15	NA	TRBJ2-2	TRBV12-5	NA
TGTGCCAGCAGCTTGGCCGCGACTAGGACCCAAGAGACCCAGTACTTC	CASSLAATRTQETQYF	16	NA	TRBJ2-5	TRBV5-4	NA
TGTGCCAGCAGTGTTGTCGTGGGGCCCCAGCATTTT	CASSVVVGPQHF	12	NA	TRBJ1-5	TRBV6-4	NA
TGTGCCAGCAGCTGGGGACAGGGCCCTTCTTATGGCTACACCTTC	CASSWGQGPSYGYTF	15	NA	TRBJ1-2	TRBV7-6	TRBD1
TGTGCCAGCACCCACGGGGATACGCAGTATTTT	CASTHGDTQYF	11	NA	TRBJ2-3	TRBV6-5	NA
TGTGCCAGCAGTGAAGATCCGTTTAACACCGGGGAGCTGTTTTTT	CASSEDPFNTGELFF	15	few	TRBJ2-2	TRBV6-1	NA
TGTGCCAGCAGACAATCAGAGCTCGGGAGAAACACCATATATTTT	CASRQSELGRNTIYF	15	NA	TRBJ1-3	TRBV7-9	NA
TGTGCCAGCAGGGGCTTCCGGGACACCAAGAGTGAAAAACTGTTTTTT	CASRGFRDTKSEKLFF	16	NA	TRBJ1-4	TRBV2	NA
TGTGCCAGCAGTTTCCCGGAAACGCAGTATTTT	CASSFPETQYF	11	NA	TRBJ2-3	TRBV6-2/TRBV6-3	NA
TGTGCCAGCAGCTTAGACCCGGCGAGCTACGAGCAGTACTTC	CASSLDPASYEQYF	14	NA	TRBJ2-7	TRBV7-8	NA
TGTGCCAGCAGCTTACCTGGGAAAAACCAAGAGACCCAGTACTTC	CASSLPGKNQETQYF	15	NA	TRBJ2-5	TRBV7-9	NA
TGTGCCAGCAGCTTGGATGTGGGGCAAAAGACCCAGTACTTC	CASSLDVGQKTQYF	14	NA	TRBJ2-5	TRBV5-4	NA
TGTGCCAGCAGTTACTCAAGACAGGGGAGAACTGAAGCTTTCTTT	CASSYSRQGRTEAFF	15	NA	TRBJ1-1	TRBV6-5	TRBD1
TGTGCCAGCAGCGTAGGAGTAAACTCTGGAAACACCATATATTTT	CASSVGVNSGNTIYF	15	NA	TRBJ1-3	TRBV9	NA
TGTGCCAGCAGTTCGGACCGTAGGGGCTACACCTTC	CASSSDRRGYTF	12	NA	TRBJ1-2	TRBV27	NA
TGTGCCAGCAGCTTAGATTCGCTGGGACTCAACACCGGGGAGCTGTTTTTT	CASSLDSLGLNTGELFF	17	NA	TRBJ2-2	TRBV7-6	NA
TGTGCCAGCAGCGCCTCGGGACCGCCGACCTACGAGCAGTACTTC	CASSASGPPTYEQYF	15	NA	TRBJ2-7	TRBV9	NA
TGTGCCAGCAGAGCGGACAGGGGAATGAACACTGAAGCTTTCTTT	CASRADRGMNTEAFF	15	NA	TRBJ1-1	TRBV7-9	TRBD1
TGCAGTGCTAGTCCGAGGGTTGATCAGCCCCAGCATTTT	CSASPRVDQPQHF	13	NA	TRBJ1-5	TRBV20-1	NA